The clone carrying this T cell receptor beta chain was seen just once. Profiled with immunoSEQ multiplex PCR; TCRdb holds only in-frame clones, not every one. The sample contains roughly 56,000 clones, roughly 84% of which appear only once. Trimming stripped 7 bases from V and 2 bases from J, with 18 bases between. Germline lookup yields CDR1 MNHEY and CDR2 SVGAGI. CDR3 length: 15 residues. This specimen belongs to a study of OX40 agonist ivuxolimab in advanced cancers. This material consisted of CD4+ or CD8+ T cells sorted from blood, taken in a trial of the OX40 agonist ivuxolimab. This clonotype originated in an adult with an advanced solid tumor such as melanoma, head and neck, liver or kidney cancer. The chain combines TRBV6-5 with TRBJ2-7, with D maybe TRBD1 (5 bases). CDR3 nucleotides: TGTGCCAGCAAGGCTTATAAGGGGTCGGCCTACGAGCAGTACTTC. This encodes CASKAYKGSAYEQYF.